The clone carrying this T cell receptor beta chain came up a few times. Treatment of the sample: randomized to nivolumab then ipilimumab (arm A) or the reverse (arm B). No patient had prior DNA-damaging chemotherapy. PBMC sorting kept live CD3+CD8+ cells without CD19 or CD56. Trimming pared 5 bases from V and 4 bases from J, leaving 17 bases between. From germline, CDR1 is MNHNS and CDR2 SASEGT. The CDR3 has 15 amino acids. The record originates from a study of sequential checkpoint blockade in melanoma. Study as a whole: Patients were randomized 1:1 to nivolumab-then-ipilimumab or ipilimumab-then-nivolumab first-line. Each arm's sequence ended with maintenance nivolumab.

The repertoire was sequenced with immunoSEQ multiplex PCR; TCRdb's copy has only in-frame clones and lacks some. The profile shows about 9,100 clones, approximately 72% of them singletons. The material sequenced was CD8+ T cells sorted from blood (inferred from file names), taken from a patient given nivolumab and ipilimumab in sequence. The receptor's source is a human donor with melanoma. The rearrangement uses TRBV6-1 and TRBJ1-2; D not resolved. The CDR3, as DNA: TGTGCCAGCAGTTCCCCGCGGAGGAAATCCTATGGCTACACCTTC. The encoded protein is CASSSPRRKSYGYTF.